A selection of T cell receptor beta chains follows, all from one sample in a study of T-cell memory formation after mild COVID-19. Each CDR3 protein is one row after TCRdb ran MiXCR on the 5' RACE reads. The table includes 300,000 to 400,000 distinct CDR3 sequences, about 21% detected once. The sequenced material came from PBMCs or a T cell subset sorted from them (not recorded which). These receptors all stem from an adult woman who had mild COVID-19 (a few samples of this study predate the infection). Cell type and time point are not known. CDR3s include the opening cysteine and the closing phenylalanine or tryptophan. Fields, in order: clone size, D gene, V gene, J gene, CDR3 protein, CDR3 DNA. D genes are given only for firm matches. Size is omitted from some rows. Given values are once, few, many or a class for expanded clones.

abundance: .; d_gene: .; v_gene: TRBV5-6; j_gene: TRBJ2-7; CDR3aa: CASSWTRNYEQYF; CDR3nt: TGTGCCAGCAGCTGGACCCGGAACTACGAGCAGTACTTC
abundance: .; d_gene: .; v_gene: TRBV24-1; j_gene: TRBJ2-1; CDR3aa: CATSDYGGSSYNEQFF; CDR3nt: TGTGCCACCAGTGATTACGGGGGTAGCTCCTACAATGAGCAGTTCTTC
abundance: few; d_gene: TRBD2; v_gene: TRBV6-5; j_gene: TRBJ2-5; CDR3aa: CASLKGSGAGGETQYF; CDR3nt: TGTGCCAGTCTAAAAGGAAGCGGGGCCGGGGGAGAGACCCAGTACTTC
abundance: .; d_gene: .; v_gene: TRBV7-2; j_gene: TRBJ2-3; CDR3aa: CASSLATESTDTQYF; CDR3nt: TGTGCCAGCAGCTTAGCCACCGAAAGCACAGATACGCAGTATTTT
abundance: few; d_gene: TRBD2; v_gene: TRBV4-2; j_gene: TRBJ2-3; CDR3aa: CASSPGTSMADTQYF; CDR3nt: TGTGCCAGCAGCCCCGGGACTAGCATGGCAGATACGCAGTATTTT
abundance: few; d_gene: TRBD2; v_gene: TRBV20-1; j_gene: TRBJ2-1; CDR3aa: CSARDVGTSVPSSYNEQFF; CDR3nt: TGCAGTGCTAGAGATGTTGGGACTAGCGTACCGAGCTCCTACAATGAGCAGTTCTTC
abundance: few; d_gene: .; v_gene: TRBV6-5; j_gene: TRBJ2-3; CDR3aa: CASSYSLGASTDTQYF; CDR3nt: TGTGCCAGCAGTTACTCGTTGGGTGCTAGCACAGATACGCAGTATTTT
abundance: few; d_gene: .; v_gene: TRBV5-1; j_gene: TRBJ1-6; CDR3aa: CASSLDRQYSPLHF; CDR3nt: TGCGCCAGCAGCTTGGACAGGCAATATTCACCCCTCCACTTT
abundance: few; d_gene: TRBD2; v_gene: TRBV12-3/TRBV12-4; j_gene: TRBJ2-1; CDR3aa: CASSWGAGGGNEQFF; CDR3nt: TGTGCCAGCAGCTGGGGTGCGGGGGGAGGGAATGAGCAGTTCTTC
abundance: .; d_gene: .; v_gene: TRBV10-3; j_gene: TRBJ1-1; CDR3aa: CAIRWGWNTEAFF; CDR3nt: TGTGCCATCAGGTGGGGATGGAACACTGAAGCTTTCTTT
abundance: .; d_gene: .; v_gene: TRBV27; j_gene: TRBJ1-1; CDR3aa: CASRRTALNTEAFF; CDR3nt: TGTGCCAGCAGAAGGACAGCCCTGAACACTGAAGCTTTCTTT
abundance: many; d_gene: TRBD2; v_gene: TRBV6-2/TRBV6-3; j_gene: TRBJ2-3; CDR3aa: CASSPQRRGGVDTQYF; CDR3nt: TGTGCCAGCAGCCCCCAGAGGCGGGGGGGAGTGGATACGCAGTATTTT
abundance: .; d_gene: TRBD1; v_gene: TRBV6-2/TRBV6-3; j_gene: TRBJ2-7; CDR3aa: CASTAPGQGRNEQYF; CDR3nt: TGTGCCAGCACGGCCCCGGGACAGGGGCGGAACGAGCAGTACTTC